This TCR beta chain emerged from a study of blood T cell repertoires in COVID-19 (TCRdb year 2020). With respect to the entire study: The collaborator samples originated in the United States, Italy and Spain and spanned the acute and convalescent phases of COVID-19. The material from the prospective study consisted of cDNA or gDNA derived from T cells, B-cell-depleted T cells, or PBMCs. Subjects who had been exposed to COVID-19, were actively infected with it, or had recovered from it provided the deeply sampled blood TCRbeta repertoires that made up the dataset. The repertoires were released in a freely available public database intended as a resource for research on the immune response to SARS-CoV-2. Samples came from the ongoing ImmuneRACE study (first 160 participants) plus 1,254 subjects from 6 global collaborators. A de-identified subject ID, COVID-19 status, age in years and sex were almost always included in the sample metadata. Where available, HLA class I and class II types were taken from metadata supplied by the sample provider and were not determined by assay-based typing. Results the study describes overall, beyond this receptor: Clinical and demographic metadata were provided uncurated, with the amount varying by source and participant.

Participants in the prospective study were enrolled through a virtual design, were aged about 18 to 100 years, and lived in 24 United States geographic areas. In the prospective study, participants were assigned to cohorts based on the clinical history participants reported in a screening survey and a study questionnaire. Exposed participants had been in contact, within 2 weeks of entering the study, with a person who had a PCR-confirmed or clinician-diagnosed case of COVID-19. Each participant in the prospective study had whole blood, serum and a nasopharyngeal or oropharyngeal swab collected by mobile phlebotomists. Additional blood draws and questionnaires over an approximately two-month period could optionally be provided by prospective study participants. Blood samples from the prospective study were shipped frozen or at room temperature prior to DNA extraction. The germline V gene (reference sequence) supplies CDR1 LGHDT and CDR2 YNNKEL. From its cysteine to its phenylalanine, the CDR3 spans 17 amino acids. The retained sequence is limited to the CDR3, 51 bases, with the frame set at the first base. From V the trimming removes 4 bases and from J it removes 1 base, while the gene matches leave 9 bases of the junction unaccounted for.

TCRbeta CDR3 regions were amplified from genomic DNA using the immunoSEQ Assay, a bias-controlled multiplex PCR. As for the authors' bioinformatics: The number of nucleated cells in each sample was estimated by amplification of reference gene primers within the assay. To quantify the absolute abundance of each unique TCRbeta CDR3 rearrangement, sequence reads were collapsed and filtered. For each sample, productive Simpson clonality was calculated by taking the square root of Simpson's diversity index across productive rearrangements. What TCRdb holds here is the immuneACCESS table cut down to in-frame rearrangements. Part of the clones is not present; checked against another copy, under half of the missing clones reflect an unresolved V gene, and the others are unexplained. The V and J calls and clone size come from that table; D and trimming were worked out from the DNA. This sample lists 300,000 to 350,000 clones; 85% to 95% were detected once. The leading ten clones occupy 3.9% of the sample.

The count of this clone is one. This receptor's antigen is unknown. Per-base qualities were not stored, and no clone one base away is much larger. The sample consisted of PBMCs or T cells enriched from blood (not recorded which). The receptor chain draws on TRBV3-1 (or the pseudogene TRBV3-2) and TRBJ1-1; 10 nucleotides in the junction match TRBD1. The origin of this receptor is a woman younger than 45 who had been exposed to COVID-19. The nucleotide sequence reads as follows: TGTGCCAGCAGCCGCCACCTAAGACAGGGGGCGAACACTGAAGCTTTCTTT. Its product reads: CASSRHLRQGANTEAFF.